The 8 T cell receptor beta chains below all came from one sample that was sequenced in a study of blood T cell repertoires in COVID-19 (TCRdb year 2020). The library was obtained by the immunoSEQ multiplex PCR assay. The clones in this table, taken by TCRdb from immuneACCESS, are in-frame only. Not every clone is retained; where verified, under half of the shortfall comes from an unresolved V gene, and the cause of the rest is unknown. The sample table records 300,000 to 450,000 clones; about 87% of these occur just once. The top ten hold approximately 1.2% of the sample. The source material was PBMCs or T cells enriched from blood (not recorded which). Receptor source: a man aged 25 to 45 who had recovered from COVID-19.

The J gene is TRBJ2-1, the V gene TRBV6-5; D not resolved. The V end was cut by 8 bases, the J end by 4 bases, with 18 bases between. CDR3 length: 15 residues. Germline CDR1 MNHEY, CDR2 SVGAGI. CDR3 in DNA: TGTGCCAGCTCCAAACACCCCCCTGTATACAATGAGCAGTTCTTC. It specifies CASSKHPPVYNEQFF.

The chain is built from TRBV7-9 and TRBJ1-2; D may be TRBD1 (6 bases). The V and J ends lost 5 bases and 9 bases respectively, with 25 bases between them. The V gene's germline CDR1 is SEHNR and CDR2 FQNEAQ (reference sequence). CDR3 size: 16 residues. Here the CDR3 reads CASSLSKDRPPLRYTF. In DNA, the CDR3 is TGTGCCAGCAGCCTTTCCAAAGACAGGCCCCCATTGCGCTACACCTTC. The full variable domain, completed using reference TRBV7-9 and TRBJ1-2, is DTGVSQNPRHKITKRGQNVTFRCDPISEHNRLYWYRQTLGQGPEFLTYFQNEAQLEKSRLLSDRFSAERPKGSFSTLEIQRTEQGDSAMYLCASSLSKDRPPLRYTFGSGTRLTVV.

J is TRBJ2-3 and V is TRBV3-1 (or the pseudogene TRBV3-2), with a possible D match to TRBD2 (6 bases). CDR1 is LGHDT, CDR2 YNNKEL, per germline (reference sequence). The V and J ends lost 6 bases and 4 bases respectively, with 14 bases between them. This CDR3 comprises 14 residues. Here the CDR3 reads CASSWTTDPDTQYF. CDR3 nucleotides: TGTGCCAGCAGTTGGACTACGGATCCAGATACGCAGTATTTT.

This rearrangement joins TRBV10-3 to TRBJ1-3; D is undetermined. V was clipped by 0 bases and J by 2 bases, with 8 bases between them. CDR1 and CDR2 from the germline V gene are ENHRY and SYGVKD. This CDR3 comprises 15 residues. The CDR3 is CAISESDTAGNTIYF. The CDR3, as DNA: TGTGCCATCAGTGAGTCAGACACAGCTGGAAACACCATATATTTT.

The chain employs TRBV9 and TRBJ2-3; the match to TRBD2 covers 7 bases. Germline V gene sequence: CDR1 SGDLS, CDR2 YYNGEE. This CDR3 spans 19 amino acids. V trimming: 4 bases; J trimming: 5 bases; junction bases outside the gene matches: 22. The CDR3 spells CASSPRGTTGGGRRDTQYF. The CDR3 DNA reads as TGTGCCAGCAGCCCACGCGGAACGACTGGCGGGGGACGGAGAGATACGCAGTATTTT.

The rearrangement joins TRBV2 to TRBJ1-2; no clear D gene. Germline assignment: CDR1 SNHLY and CDR2 FYNNEI. V gave up 0 bases and J gave up 6 bases, with 11 bases separating them. The CDR3 consists of 14 residues. The CDR3 DNA sequence: TGTGCCAGCAGTGAAGCGAAGAGAATAGATGGCTACACCTTC. The encoded protein is CASSEAKRIDGYTF.

This clone showed up just once. The chain carries TRBV5-3 and TRBJ1-2; D call uncertain. TRBV5-3 is placed among ORFs of uncertain function. Between the trimmed V and J ends, which lost 10 bases and 5 bases, there was a span of 24 bases. This CDR3 has 15 residues. DNA for the CDR3: TGTGCCCCCTCCGGAGTGAAAGATAATGGGTATGGCTACACCTTC. It encodes CAPSGVKDNGYGYTF.

This chain joins TRBV19 and TRBJ2-7; 7 bases map to TRBD1. Germline loops: CDR1 LNHDA, CDR2 SQIVND (reference sequence). V shed 4 bases and J 2 bases; nucleotides not matched to a gene: 5. This CDR3 region has 14 residues. The CDR3 sequence is CASSTEGQTYEQYF. The DNA of the CDR3 is TGTGCCAGTAGTACAGAGGGACAGACCTACGAGCAGTACTTC.